The sequence of this T cell receptor beta chain was determined in a study of blood T cell repertoires in COVID-19. Whole-study context: Material from acute and convalescent COVID-19 was sourced from the United States, Italy and Spain. PBMCs, B-cell-depleted T cells, or T cells provided the cDNA or gDNA that made up the material.

This clone came up once. In the source study's methods: By means of reference gene primer amplification, nucleated cell counts were estimated. Assay: immunoSEQ multiplex PCR; the TCRdb copy retains only in-frame clones and omits some. Clone size and the V and J calls come from that table; the DNA yielded D and trimming. The table has 90,000 to 150,000 clones, under 80% seen once. CDR3 size: 15 residues. V lost 2 bases to trimming and J lost 5 bases; unmatched junction nucleotides: 6. The clonotype was recovered from a man aged 45-65 years with acute or convalescent COVID-19. The V and J genes are TRBV23-1 and TRBJ2-7; 10 bases agree with TRBD1. TRBV23-1 is reported as an ORF; its role is uncertain. The specimen sequenced was peripheral blood. CDR3 sequence (DNA): TGCGCCAGCAGTCAAGGAAGGGGACAGGGGAACGAGCAGTACTTC. As protein: CASSQGRGQGNEQYF.